Presented here are 3 T cell receptor beta chains from one specimen sequenced in a study of T cell repertoires in cytomegalovirus infection. From the reads, TCRdb called clonotypes with MiXCR, one entry per CDR3 protein. The table records roughly 630,000 distinct CDR3 sequences, roughly 24% of them present only once. Sequenced: CD8+ T cells from PBMCs. The receptors stem from a human donor in good health (CMV status not recorded). Some clones in this sample may be carry-over from other donors' samples.

Details on this clonotype: One end of the junction is discordant with germline, which a read error may explain. The rearrangement uses TRBV5-6 and TRBJ1-5, with D possibly being TRBD1 (5 bases). The CDR3 covers 14 residues. Germline CDR1 and CDR2: SGHDT and YYEEEE. The chain's CDR3 is CASSLGGGGQLQHF. Written as DNA, the CDR3 is TGTGCCAGCAGCTTGGGCGGGGGAGGCCAGCTCCAGCATTTT.

The J gene is TRBJ2-1, the V gene TRBV6-1; D unresolved. The CDR3 is made up of 15 amino acids. Trimming took 6 bases from V and 3 from J, leaving 15 bases between them. Germline V gene data show CDR1 as MNHNS and CDR2 as SASEGT. The CDR3 region has the DNA TGTGCCAGCAGGATCCGGAACACCAGCTACAATGAGCAGTTCTTC. Translating it yields CASRIRNTSYNEQFF.

This clonotype was observed many times. The rearrangement uses TRBV7-2 and TRBJ2-1; D unresolved. The CDR3 is 15 residues long. CDR1 and CDR2 (germline): SGHTA, FQGNSA. V lost 1 base, J lost 7 bases, and 14 bases lay in between. The CDR3 region has the DNA TGTGCCAGCAGCTTAGAGCTAGTGTTGGGTAATGAGCAGTTCTTC. It yields the protein CASSLELVLGNEQFF.